The present TCR beta chain was sequenced within a study of cytomegalovirus exposure and HLA in healthy donors. A multiplex PCR was run with 60 Vbeta primers and 13 Jbeta primers. Clones were read by immunoSEQ multiplex PCR, and TCRdb kept only the in-frame ones, dropping some. In the table there are under 110,000 clones, roughly 82% of which are singletons. Deletions cut 5 bases from V and 1 base from J, with 15 bases between. This CDR3 is built from 15 residues. Per germline, CDR1 MNHEY and CDR2 SVGAGI. The V gene is TRBV6-5, the J gene TRBJ2-7, with D maybe TRBD1 (5 bases). This clonotype originated in a male donor in good health and CMV-seropositive. Sequencing used PBMCs. The CDR3 loop is CASSLDRAGSYEQYF. As DNA, the CDR3 is TGTGCCAGCAGTCTCGACAGAGCCGGGTCCTACGAGCAGTACTTC.